A single sample is the source of the 21 T cell receptor beta chains below, sequenced in a study of T-cell reconstitution after alpha-beta-depleted transplantation in children. Construction of the TCRbeta library involved unique molecular identifiers. A single record per CDR3 protein comes from TCRdb applying MiXCR to the PCR reads. The top ten hold 14% of the sample, which has around 600,000 distinct CDR3 sequences, roughly 24% seen once. Source: PBMCs, mostly from graft donor cells, taken 360 days after TCRalphabeta/CD19-depleted stem cell transplant. These TCRs come from a boy younger than two who had a stem cell transplant for acute myeloid leukemia, so the T cells may come from the graft donor.

This clonotype was recorded many times. CDR3 loop: CASSLSTLAAEREGTQYF. The CDR3 DNA is TGTGCCAGCAGCTTATCCACACTAGCGGCGGAAAGGGAAGGTACGCAGTATTTT. This chain links TRBV7-2 with TRBJ2-3; 8 nucleotides agree with TRBD2. The germline CDR1 and CDR2 sequences are SGHTA and FQGNSA. J lost 8 bases, V lost 2 bases, and 18 bases had no gene match. The CDR3 sequence is 18 residues long.

This clonotype was seen repeatedly, ten times or more. This chain connects TRBV24-1 to TRBJ2-1; D possibly corresponds to TRBD1 (6 bases). Trimming removed 3 bases from V and 7 bases from J, with 15 bases in between. The CDR3 length is 15 residues. Per the germline V gene, CDR1 is KGHDR and CDR2 is SFDVKD. CDR3 sequence reads: CATSDPQGRENEQFF. The CDR3 DNA sequence: TGTGCCACCAGTGATCCACAGGGCCGAGAGAATGAGCAGTTCTTC.

This chain joins TRBV12-3 or TRBV12-4 and TRBJ2-7; D not resolved. V was trimmed by 6 bases and J by 3 bases, leaving 3 bases between them. The CDR3 sequence is 10 residues long. The CDR3 loop is CASRLYEQYF. CDR3 bases: TGTGCCAGCAGGCTCTACGAGCAGTACTTC.

This sequence joins TRBV14 and TRBJ2-5; a weak D match, TRBD1 (6 bases). V lost 5 bases to trimming and J lost 5 bases, with 15 bases between them. The CDR3 runs 14 residues. The germline V gene has CDR1 SGHDN and CDR2 FVKESK. The CDR3 bases are TGTGCCAGCAGCGTACTACAGGGTTCGGAGACCCAGTACTTC. As protein: CASSVLQGSETQYF.

The chain is built from TRBV18 and TRBJ2-7; maybe TRBD2 (6 bases). This CDR3 region has 15 residues. V lost 5 bases to trimming and J lost 3 bases, with 17 bases between them. Germline V gene data show CDR1 as KGHSH and CDR2 as LQKENI. The CDR3 region has the DNA TGTGCCAGCTCATCACAACCGGAGGGAAGCTACGAGCAGTACTTC. As protein: CASSSQPEGSYEQYF.

The rearrangement links TRBV29-1 to TRBJ2-2, with 8 bases fitting TRBD1. This CDR3 contains 15 residues. The germline CDR1 and CDR2 sequences are SQVTM and ANQGSEA. J was trimmed by 4 bases and V by 2 bases; bases with no gene match: 6. CDR3 amino acids: CSVEPPGGTTGELFF. The DNA for the CDR3 is TGCAGCGTTGAACCACCAGGGGGCACCACCGGGGAGCTGTTTTTT.

This clonotype was counted only a few times. This rearrangement joins TRBV20-1 to TRBJ1-4; the D gene is possibly TRBD1 (6 bases). The germline CDR1 and CDR2 sequences are DFQATT and SNEGSKA (reference sequence). The V and J ends lost 6 bases and 2 bases respectively, with 19 bases between them. The CDR3 has 16 amino acids. The CDR3 sequence is CSASQGGGATNEKLFF. CDR3 bases: TGCAGTGCCAGCCAAGGGGGGGGAGCGACTAATGAAAAACTGTTTTTT.

This clonotype appeared a few times. The V call is TRBV2, the J call TRBJ2-7; 8 nucleotides align to TRBD2. The CDR3 runs 14 residues. CDR1 is SNHLY and CDR2 is FYNNEI in the germline V gene. Trimming cost V 4 bases and J 2 bases; bases outside gene matches: 4. In DNA, the CDR3 is TGTGCCAGCAGTGCGGGGGGGTTTACCTACGAGCAGTACGTC. Its translation is CASSAGGFTYEQYV.

Concerning this clonotype: This clone may be a read error of a much larger clone one base away. Given the absence of the conserved phenylalanine or tryptophan at the CDR3 end, a read error is likely. The rearrangement joins TRBV19 to TRBJ1-1, with D possibly matching TRBD1 (5 bases). The V gene lost 10 bases and the J gene lost 6 bases, with 15 bases spanning the gap. Per germline, CDR1 LNHDA and CDR2 SQIVND (reference sequence). The CDR3 length is 12 residues. This CDR3 reads CATTEGGAEAFI. The CDR3, as DNA: TGTGCCACTACCGAAGGAGGGGCTGAAGCTTTCATT.

In its sample, this clonotype was seen a few times. The chain is built from TRBV20-1 and TRBJ1-1; D is undetermined. The germline CDR1 and CDR2 sequences are DFQATT and SNEGSKA (reference sequence). V was pared by 6 bases and J by 4 bases, with 15 bases between. This CDR3 contains 13 residues. This CDR3 is CSARFGRFTEAFF. The CDR3 bases are TGCAGTGCGAGATTCGGACGGTTCACTGAAGCTTTCTTT.

The chain couples TRBV6-2 or TRBV6-3 to TRBJ1-5; no firm D call. Trimming pared 2 bases from V and 4 bases from J, leaving 9 bases between. This CDR3 is 14 amino acids long. Per germline, CDR1 MNHEY and CDR2 SVGEGT. The CDR3 protein is CASSYVGINQPQHF. In DNA, the CDR3 is TGTGCCAGCAGTTACGTCGGAATAAATCAGCCCCAGCATTTT.

At least ten counts were recorded for this clonotype. This chain uses TRBV20-1 with TRBJ2-7, with D possibly being TRBD1 (5 bases). Per germline, CDR1 DFQATT and CDR2 SNEGSKA (reference sequence). Trimming stripped 5 bases from V and 2 bases from J, with 16 bases between. The CDR3 consists of 14 residues. CDR3 DNA: TGCAGTGCTGAATCTGACAGAGAAGCCTACGAGCAGTACTTC. The encoded protein is CSAESDREAYEQYF.

The V call is TRBV28, the J call TRBJ2-3; D remains ambiguous. The CDR3 contains 16 residues. V shed 5 bases and J shed 3 bases, with 18 bases lying between them. Germline V gene data show CDR1 as MDHEN and CDR2 as SYDVKM. The CDR3 sequence is CASSPPTARRTDTQYF. Written as DNA, the CDR3 is TGTGCCAGCAGTCCTCCTACGGCGCGACGGACAGATACGCAGTATTTT.

In its sample, this clonotype was seen many times. The gene calls are TRBV12-3 or TRBV12-4 and TRBJ1-2; D perhaps matches TRBD1 (6 bases). The CDR3 has 13 residues. Trimming left V 1 base short and J 8 bases short, with 11 bases between. The CDR3 DNA reads as TGTGCCAGCAGTTTAGAAGGGGGAAGGGGCTACACCTTC. Translating it yields CASSLEGGRGYTF.

This clonotype has more than one count but fewer than ten. The J gene is TRBJ1-2, the V gene TRBV20-1; D uncertain. This CDR3 spans 11 amino acids. Per the germline V gene, CDR1 is DFQATT and CDR2 is SNEGSKA (reference sequence). The CDR3 region is CTGGPYYGYTF. DNA for the CDR3: TGCACCGGCGGCCCATACTATGGCTACACCTTC.

The genes are TRBV20-1 and TRBJ2-1; tentatively, D is TRBD2 (6 bases). V shed 7 bases and J shed 4 bases, with 23 bases lying between them. The CDR3 sequence is 16 residues long. CDR1 is DFQATT and CDR2 is SNEGSKA in the germline V gene (reference sequence). The CDR3 loop is CSVARAGLGVYNEQFF. The CDR3 DNA is TGCAGTGTGGCGAGGGCGGGGCTAGGCGTATACAATGAGCAGTTCTTC.

In this sample, this clonotype turned up many times. This chain uses TRBV20-1 with TRBJ1-2; D ambiguous. CDR3 length: 12 amino acids. Trimming took off 5 bases at V and 4 bases at J, with 11 bases between the two ends. Germline V gives CDR1 DFQATT, CDR2 SNEGSKA (reference sequence). The CDR3 protein is CSAETRSYGYTF. CDR3 sequence (DNA): TGCAGTGCTGAGACACGGAGCTATGGCTACACCTTC.

The sample holds many counts of this clonotype. The V gene is TRBV7-2, the J gene TRBJ2-3; the D gene is possibly TRBD1 (6 bases). This CDR3 has 15 residues. The V end was cut by 1 base, the J end by 0 bases, with 8 bases between. Germline assignment: CDR1 SGHTA and CDR2 FQGNSA. The CDR3 sequence is CASSLGQASTDTQYF. CDR3 DNA sequence: TGTGCCAGCAGCTTAGGACAGGCTAGCACAGATACGCAGTATTTT.

In this sample, this clonotype turned up once. The rearrangement uses TRBV2 and TRBJ2-7; TRBD1 is a possible D gene (5 bases). Deletions cut 3 bases from V and 3 bases from J, with 12 bases between. Germline V CDR1 and CDR2: SNHLY, FYNNEI. CDR3 length: 14 residues. The CDR3 sequence is CASSDQGGGYEQYF. The DNA of the CDR3 is TGTGCCAGCAGTGATCAGGGCGGTGGCTACGAGCAGTACTTC.

V gene TRBV25-1 combines with J gene TRBJ2-5; D is unclear. The germline V gene has CDR1 MGHDK and CDR2 SYGVNS. V was shortened by 4 bases and J by 1 base, with 10 bases between the two germline ends. This CDR3 spans 14 amino acids. The CDR3 DNA follows: TGTGCCAGCAGTGCTCGTGGGATCCAAGAGACCCAGTACTTC. This encodes CASSARGIQETQYF.

The chain recombines TRBV20-1 with TRBJ1-6; unclear D gene. Trimming cost V 3 bases and J 6 bases, with 12 bases left between them. The CDR3 has 14 amino acids. Germline assignment: CDR1 DFQATT and CDR2 SNEGSKA (reference sequence). The CDR3 bases are TGCAGTGCTAGGCAGGCAATGGGTAATTCACCCCTCCACTTT. Protein product: CSARQAMGNSPLHF.